These T cell receptor beta chains were read from a single sample in a study of blood T cell repertoires in COVID-19. Using immunoSEQ multiplex PCR, the repertoire was profiled, and TCRdb retains in-frame clones only, with some absent. The sample has approximately 270,000 clones; 70% to 90% are singletons. The material sequenced was PBMCs or T cells enriched from blood (not recorded which). The receptor source for this set is a woman aged 25-40 years who had recovered from COVID-19. Each CDR3 is given with its conserved first and last residue. The order of the fields is D gene, J gene, V gene, clone size, CDR3 DNA, CDR3 protein. The D gene is left open where the match is weak. Clone size, where shown, is once, few, many, or a class for clones that have expanded.

TRBD1	TRBJ1-1	TRBV5-1	once	TGCGCCAGCAGCTTGGGCCCTCCGGGACAGAGAAACACTGAAGCTTTCTTT	CASSLGPPGQRNTEAFF
NA	TRBJ1-4	TRBV4-2	NA	TGTGCCAGCAGCTTAATAGGGGTGGTAGAGGAAAAACTGTTTTTT	CASSLIGVVEEKLFF
NA	TRBJ2-1	TRBV19	NA	TGTGCCAGTAGTATAGGCGACAGGGTCGGGGGTAATGAGCAGTTCTTC	CASSIGDRVGGNEQFF
NA	TRBJ1-5	TRBV3-1/TRBV3-2	once	TGTGCCAGCAGCCAAGATTTGGGAGATCAGCCCCAGCATTTT	CASSQDLGDQPQHF
TRBD1	TRBJ1-2	TRBV6-5	few	TGTGCCAGCACCAAACAGGGGGGTTATTCGGATGGCTACACCTTC	CASTKQGGYSDGYTF
NA	TRBJ2-3	TRBV28	NA	TGTGCCAGCAGTTTGACCGGGGGCACAGATACGCAGTATTTT	CASSLTGGTDTQYF
TRBD2	TRBJ2-1	TRBV2	NA	TGTGCCAGCAGTGACACTGCGGGGGAGACTGAGCAGTTCTTC	CASSDTAGETEQFF
NA	TRBJ2-5	TRBV7-3	NA	TGTGCCAGCAGCTTAGGAGGGAGCGAGACCCAGTACTTC	CASSLGGSETQYF
NA	TRBJ1-2	TRBV29-1	NA	TGCAGCGTTGAAGATCCAGTTACTAACTATGGCTACACCTTC	CSVEDPVTNYGYTF
TRBD2	TRBJ2-1	TRBV7-6	NA	TGTGCCAGCAGCTTAGGAGTGACCCTAGCGGGAGAACGGGGAAAGCAGTTCTTC	CASSLGVTLAGERGKQFF
NA	TRBJ1-2	TRBV7-9	NA	TGTGCCAGCAGCCCGCGCGGACAGAGCTATGGCTACACCTTC	CASSPRGQSYGYTF
TRBD2	TRBJ2-1	TRBV5-1	NA	TGCGCCAGCAGCTTGGAGTCTAGCGGTGTGGGACCCTACAATGAGCAGTTCTTC	CASSLESSGVGPYNEQFF
NA	TRBJ1-4	TRBV7-8	NA	TGTGCCAGCAGCTTGGGAGGGGAAAAACTGTTTTTT	CASSLGGEKLFF
TRBD1	TRBJ1-5	TRBV7-9	NA	TGTGCCAGCAGCTCGACAGGGGCGCGGAATCAGCCCCAGCATTTT	CASSSTGARNQPQHF
TRBD1	TRBJ1-4	TRBV2	NA	TGTGCCAGCAGTGAAGCGGGGACAGGGGGCCTCATCGAGGAAAAACTGTTTTTT	CASSEAGTGGLIEEKLFF
TRBD1	TRBJ1-5	TRBV19	NA	TGTGCCATTAGACAGGGAGATCAGCCCCAGCATTTT	CAIRQGDQPQHF
NA	TRBJ2-3	TRBV14	NA	TGTGCCAGCAGCCAAGATGTTCTGTACACAGATACGCAGTATTTT	CASSQDVLYTDTQYF
TRBD2	TRBJ2-1	TRBV12-5	NA	TGTGCTAGTGGTTTGGGGAGGACTAGCGGGGTAGACAATGAGCAGTTCTTC	CASGLGRTSGVDNEQFF
TRBD2	TRBJ2-1	TRBV5-6	NA	TGTGCCAGCAGCCGACTAGCGGGAGGGAACAAGTTCTTC	CASSRLAGGNKFF
NA	TRBJ1-4	TRBV7-8	NA	TGTGCCAGCAGCTTGAGCACAACTAATGAAAAACTGTTTTTT	CASSLSTTNEKLFF
TRBD1	TRBJ2-7	TRBV6-5	NA	TGTGCCAGCAGTCGGGGACAGGGATCTTACGAGCAGTACTTC	CASSRGQGSYEQYF
NA	TRBJ1-1	TRBV11-2	NA	TGTGCCAGCAGCTTTGGGAGAATCGCGAACACTGAAGCTTTCTTT	CASSFGRIANTEAFF
TRBD1	TRBJ1-2	TRBV7-9	NA	TGTGCCAGCAGCTACCGGACAGGGAAAGGGGATGTACATGGCTACACCTTC	CASSYRTGKGDVHGYTF
NA	TRBJ1-6	TRBV7-8	NA	TGTGCCAGCAGCTTAGAAATAACTAATAATTCACCCCTCCACTTT	CASSLEITNNSPLHF